This T cell receptor (beta chain) was identified in a study of identical twins. This clonotype was detected a few times. Using its own MiXCR run on the 5' RACE reads, TCRdb lists one record per CDR3 protein. Of fewer than 250,000 distinct CDR3 sequences in the sample, about 7.5% were seen once. CDR1 and CDR2 from the germline V gene are DFQATT and SNEGSKA (reference sequence). Trimming stripped 0 bases from V and 2 bases from J, with 10 bases between. The length of the CDR3 is 14 residues. This same sample was also taken into another study, of yellow fever vaccine responses in identical twins.

Sequenced: CD8+ T cells sorted from blood. This chain joins TRBV20-1 and TRBJ2-5, with unresolved D. The clonotype originates from a woman aged 18-29 years in good health. CDR3 amino acids: CSARDQSLQETQYF. CDR3 in DNA: TGCAGTGCTAGAGACCAAAGCCTACAAGAGACCCAGTACTTC.